This TCR beta chain was sequenced in a study of blood T cell repertoires in COVID-19. Study information: Material from acute and convalescent COVID-19 was sourced from the United States, Italy and Spain. In each case, the material was cDNA or gDNA derived from T cells, B-cell-depleted T cells, or PBMCs.

Study members were between about 18 and 90 years old and lived in 25 or so US regions. Each participant's cohort was designated according to participant-reported clinical history. Germline assignment: CDR1 MDHEN and CDR2 SYDVKM. The CDR3 runs 12 residues. With 2 bases removed from V and 4 bases from J, the gap between germline ends came to 5 bases. Here immunoSEQ multiplex PCR was the method, and the copy in TCRdb shows in-frame clones only, minus some. The sample includes a few hundred thousand clones, roughly 90% of them seen just once. The material sequenced was PBMCs or T cells enriched from blood (not recorded which). V is TRBV28 and J is TRBJ1-2, with D uncertain. The sequence was obtained from a man aged 18 to 35 with acute COVID-19. The DNA of the CDR3 is TGTGCCAGCAGTTTACCCGGCTATGGCTACACCTTC. It translates to CASSLPGYGYTF.